The 9 T cell receptor beta chains listed next were all sequenced from one sample in a study of long-term antiretroviral therapy in people with HIV. The run of the v3.0 immunoSEQ assay was at survey level. Only in-frame clones appear in the TCRdb table, and some are missing; sequencing was by immunoSEQ multiplex PCR. The sample contains 20,000 to 25,000 clones, over 70% of which appear only once. The sample in question was unsorted PBMCs, obtained 1.2 years after starting antiretroviral therapy. The receptors shown here come from a woman aged 40 to 50 with HIV.

The chain couples TRBV18 to TRBJ2-1; 12 bases line up with TRBD2. V was pared by 5 bases and J by 7 bases, with 9 bases of the junction left unmatched. Per germline, CDR1 KGHSH and CDR2 LQKENI. The CDR3 totals 16 residues. The CDR3 spells CASSTTLAGGPNEQFF. Here the CDR3 DNA reads TGTGCCAGCTCAACTACTCTAGCGGGAGGGCCGAATGAGCAGTTCTTC.

The chain combines TRBV28 with TRBJ1-1; 10 bases fit TRBD1. After removal of 6 bases from V and 6 bases from J, the junction contained 10 bases not matched to a gene. The CDR3 sequence is 15 residues long. The germline CDR1 and CDR2 sequences are MDHEN and SYDVKM. The DNA of the CDR3 is TGTGCCAGCAGCCCAGCGACAGGGGGCTTCGCTGAAGCTTTCTTT. Translating gives CASSPATGGFAEAFF.

V gene TRBV6-1 combines with J gene TRBJ2-3; D uncertain. Between the trimmed V and J ends, which lost 7 bases and 0 bases, there was a span of 11 bases. Germline CDR1 and CDR2: MNHNS and SASEGT. The CDR3 covers 14 residues. CDR3 nucleotide sequence: TGTGCCAGCAACTTAGTCTCCAGCACAGATACGCAGTATTTT. Amino acid sequence: CASNLVSSTDTQYF.

This clone appeared a single time. The chain joins TRBV7-2 to TRBJ2-7; a weak D match, TRBD2 (6 bases). The CDR3 extends over 16 amino acids. CDR1 and CDR2 (germline): SGHTA, FQGNSA. Trimming shortened V by 5 bases and J by 1 base, and 18 bases separated the two germline ends. The DNA of the CDR3 is TGTGCCAGCAGCCGGGGGAAAGCAGCCAAATCCTACGAGCAGTACTTC. Translating gives CASSRGKAAKSYEQYF.

The chain carries TRBV6-5 and TRBJ1-5; possibly TRBD1 for D (6 bases). V was shortened by 8 bases and J by 5 bases, with 16 bases between the two germline ends. Germline assignment: CDR1 MNHEY and CDR2 SVGAGI. CDR3 size: 14 residues. Here the CDR3 DNA reads TGTGCCAGCCGATCCAGGGGCACTTATCAGCCCCAGCATTTT. Translating gives CASRSRGTYQPQHF.

The chain is built from TRBV7-2 and TRBJ2-7; D may match TRBD1 or TRBD2 (6 bases each). The CDR3 consists of 13 residues. V was cut by 5 bases and J by 2 bases, with 10 bases left in between. The germline V gene encodes CDR1 SGHTA and CDR2 FQGNSA. CDR3 in DNA: TGTGCCAGCAGCACCGGGGGCCCCTACGAGCAGTACTTC. Protein: CASSTGGPYEQYF. Complete variable domain (other parts from reference TRBV7-2 and TRBJ2-7): GAGVSQSPSNKVTEKGKDVELRCDPISGHTALYWYRQSLGQGLEFLIYFQGNSAPDKSGLPSDRFSAERTGGSVSTLTIQRTQQEDSAVYLCASSTGGPYEQYFGPGTRLTVT.

The genes are TRBV19 and TRBJ2-5, with D maybe TRBD2 (6 bases). Trimming removed 3 bases from V and 0 bases from J, with 8 bases in between. Per the germline V gene, CDR1 is LNHDA and CDR2 is SQIVND (reference sequence). The CDR3 is 14 residues long. CDR3 DNA sequence: TGTGCCAGTAGTATTGGGGACTACCAAGAGACCCAGTACTTC. Its protein is CASSIGDYQETQYF.

The CDR3 loop is CATLGLMDTQYF. CDR3 nucleotide sequence: TGTGCCACCTTAGGCTTAATGGATACGCAGTATTTT. The chain joins TRBV28 to TRBJ2-3; D is unclear. The CDR3 is 12 amino acids. CDR1 is MDHEN, CDR2 SYDVKM, per germline. V shed 10 bases and J shed 6 bases, with 14 bases lying between them.

V and J are TRBV11-2 and TRBJ1-2; D gene unclear. This CDR3 is 12 amino acids long. Trimming left V 5 bases short and J 2 bases short, with 6 bases between. Germline V CDR1 and CDR2: SGHAT, FQNNGV. The CDR3 is CASSGVNYGYTF. The CDR3 DNA reads as TGTGCCAGCAGCGGGGTCAACTATGGCTACACCTTC.